This note documents a single T cell receptor beta chain sequence. This clone was observed a handful of times. Which antigen it targets is not known. Base qualities are not provided; no much larger clone lies one nucleotide away. The cohort comprised hundreds of healthy bone marrow donors. At the time of sampling, every cohort member was nominally healthy, though immune exposures that went unrecorded were likely present. CMV serostatus was positive for 289 and negative for about half of the roughly 700 cohort members, and was not recorded for this donor. A peripheral blood sample was collected from each donor, and TCR beta sequencing was performed on peripheral blood mononuclear cells. The Qiagen DNeasy Blood Extraction Kit was used to extract genomic DNA from the blood cell samples. Trimming removed 3 bases from V and 9 bases from J, leaving 15 bases between the germline ends. The CDR1 and CDR2 encoded by the germline V gene are MNHNS and SASEGT. The CDR3 holds 14 amino acids from the cysteine to the phenylalanine. Here the CDR3 DNA is all that survives: 42 bases in frame from base 1.

The source of the sample is a study of cytomegalovirus exposure and HLA in healthy donors (dated by TCRdb to 2016 to 2017). With respect to the entire study: According to an earlier analysis of 587 of the donors, about 180 million T cells yielded some 110 million unique TCR beta sequences and 250 to 350 Gb of sequence data. Around 300 gigabases of sequencing data and approximately 84 million unique TCR sequences were included in an early release covering roughly 700 HLA-typed donors. Of the roughly 420 genotyped donors, 75% to 85% were placed in the genetic ancestry cluster associated with self-reported Caucasian donors. The study aimed to test whether signatures of past pathogen exposure could be identified by cataloging public T cell receptors. The study profiled the T cell repertoires of 666 subjects by immunosequencing and related them to cytomegalovirus serostatus. Besides the first cohort of some 670 subjects, a separate validation cohort made up of roughly 120 different subjects was used. To predict cytomegalovirus infection status, the study combined high-throughput TCR immunosequencing, statistical association of individual TCRs with disease status, and machine learning. A later analysis re-examined previously published TCR beta repertoires from around 670 donors and added high-resolution HLA genotyping to investigate patterns of TCR occurrence. Rather than drawing on any new phenotypic data, the later analysis identified candidate immune exposures from TCR beta sequences and the way those sequences occurred across donors. In an earlier analysis of roughly 600 of the donors, high-throughput TCR beta sequencing was used to judge whether each TCR beta V gene segment behaved as functional or pseudogenic. Alongside the repertoire data, information on donor age, sex, ethnicity and CMV serostatus was compiled. Genome-wide SNP genotypes for about 60% of the roughly 670 donors were used in a later genetic analysis, which treated that subset as a discovery cohort. All discovery cohort repertoires had been generated on a single sequencing platform. Both class I and class II loci were covered by HLA typing, at four-digit resolution. Typing coverage varied by locus: roughly 629-630 donors for A, B, C, DRB1 and DQB1; approximately 560 for DQA1; approximately 570 for DPA1; 450 to 480 for DPB1. Because of strong linkage in the cohort, roughly five DR-DQ haplotypes were treated as single units for association and clustering. Across about 380 genotyped donors of the cohort, an average of about 250,000 unique TCR beta nucleotide sequences per donor were sequenced, and around 20% of those sequences were non-productive. Findings and caveats that apply to the study as a whole: Compared with the approximately 710-donor mean, donors in an Asian-associated ancestry cluster had fewer N-insertions in productive TCRs, according to a later genetic analysis. At a false discovery rate of 0.05, a later analysis linked some 18,000 TCR beta sequences to specific HLA alleles. This cohort had only TCR beta chains sequenced, and the lack of alpha or paired-chain data limited which features could be detected. A later analysis reported that several top co-occurrence clusters appeared linked to parvovirus B19, influenza, CMV and Epstein-Barr virus. A later genetic analysis associated a missense DCLRE1C variant with V-gene and J-gene trimming of TCR beta chains, and an independent cohort replicated the association. According to the authors, the approach could potentially be generalized to other disease states and immunological phenotypes. The classifier was reported to diagnose cytomegalovirus status with high specificity and sensitivity in both the original cohort and the validation cohort. In vitro tests confirmed that a few of the cytomegalovirus-associated TCR beta chains recognize cytomegalovirus antigens. A group of highly shared sequence variants was considered likely to be a technical artifact of the sequencing pipeline. Because HLA typing was missing for some donors at each locus, association tests included only the typed subset. Linkage disequilibrium might explain the correlated functional status among segregating V segments, but an unknown experimental factor could not be ruled out. In an earlier analysis of over 550 of the donors, most TCR beta V segments were observed in productive rearrangements about 90% or about 30% of the time, broadly matching IMGT annotations. In a later analysis, the rate of TCR association differed among HLA loci, with DRB1 alleles having the most associated TCRs and HLA-C alleles having the fewest. In a later analysis, HLA-associated TCR beta chains showed more clonal expansion and lower generation probabilities than non-associated chains that were equally common. The only immune exposure information available for the cohort was CMV serostatus. A further reported finding was that TCR beta sequences accurately predicted the HLA-A and HLA-B alleles for most subjects in the first cohort. Because counts were too low, around 17 rarely observed V segments, including chromosome 9 orphons, were left out of the earlier analysis of roughly 600 of the donors. Roughly uniform sequencing depth across donors was assumed in presence/absence analyses, although this assumption may not hold. A later analysis found that most CMV-associated TCR beta chains appeared HLA-restricted, with HLA associations seemingly driven largely by CMV exposure. Because the 87-base-pair reads could not distinguish some IMGT-functional V segments, including TRBV6-2 and TRBV6-3, those segments were excluded. The study gave a list of roughly 150 TCR beta chains associated with cytomegalovirus. When HLA alleles, especially DR and DQ, strongly co-occurred, attributing TCR associations to individual alleles was difficult. Most TCR sequences were observed very rarely across donors, whereas some public TCRs were present in many individuals.

To prepare the library, the immunoSEQ multiplex PCR assay was applied. The multiplex PCR relied on a mix of 60 forward primers for TCR Vbeta segments and 13 reverse primers for TCR Jbeta segments. The CDR3 region of rearranged TCR beta genes was amplified from genomic DNA by a multiplex PCR assay. The Illumina HiSeq System was used to sequence the amplified TCR beta libraries as 87-base-pair reads. As for the original processing: In a later analysis, tens of millions of unique TCR beta chains were counted across the 500 to 850 repertoires, and roughly 10 million of these chains were shared by at least two donors. To remove PCR and sequencing errors, raw reads were error-corrected and collapsed into unique sequences using a nearest-neighbor algorithm that merged closely related sequences. V, D and J gene segments were assigned by aligning CDR3 sequences to IMGT reference sequences. For a sequence to be retained, a match of at least six nucleotides was required to both a V gene segment and a J gene segment. A rearrangement counted as productive if the CDR3 had no stop codons and remained in frame with V and J, and every other rearrangement counted as non-productive. CDR3 was defined according to IMGT convention as the region running from the second conserved V-encoded cysteine to the conserved J-encoded phenylalanine. The earlier analysis of 587 of the donors excluded any sequence lacking an unambiguous match to a single V gene segment. An earlier analysis of 550 to 650 of the donors classified V segments as functional when productive rearrangements were above 56.7% and as segregating when the standard deviation between donors was above 5%. A statistical classification framework was built to diagnose cytomegalovirus status from the catalog of TCR beta chain sequences. A later analysis assigned V and J genes by comparing TCR nucleotide sequences with IMGT/GENE-DB human TR gene sequences. In a later analysis, CDR3 sequences and most-parsimonious VDJ recombination scenarios were assigned using the TCRdist pipeline. In a later analysis, each TCR beta chain was defined by its CDR3 amino acid sequence together with its V-gene family, and reads lacking a unique V-gene family were excluded. A later analysis removed several hundred highly shared, low-generation-probability nucleotide sequences to deal with suspected cross-contamination and a sequencing artifact. A later analysis calculated a clonal expansion index for each public chain from normalized within-repertoire ranks of inferred template counts. Generation probabilities in a later analysis came from a VDJ recombination model fitted to out-of-frame rearrangements, and those results were checked against IGoR. In a later analysis, hypergeometric tests were used to score TCR-TCR, TCR-HLA and TCR-CMV co-occurrence, with a repertoire-size bias correction applied to TCR pairs. False discovery rates were estimated in a later analysis by permuting HLA or CMV assignments 20 times. In a later analysis, co-occurring TCRs were grouped using DBSCAN, with TCRdist sequence similarity added in when clustering inside HLA-allele-positive subsets. Repertoires with fewer than 30,000 or more than 120,000 public chains were left out of co-occurrence clustering, as were four to six repertoires with anomalous nucleotide sharing. TCRdb took over this immuneACCESS table, retaining in-frame rearrangements with V and J assigned. Such tables are incomplete; in checked studies, under half of the missing clones stem from an unresolved V gene, and the remainder is unexplained. The DNA gave D and trimming, while V, J and clone size come from that table. This sample has some 45,000 clones in its table, and around 50% of those were observed once. Over 10% of the sample rests with the top ten.

The clonotype was recovered from a human donor in good health. The V gene is TRBV6-1 and the J gene is TRBJ2-1; TRBD2 is possibly the D segment (5 matching bases). Sequencing was done on a sample of PBMCs. The CDR3 reads as follows: CASSDPARGGEQFF. At the DNA level, the sequence is TGTGCCAGCAGTGACCCCGCGCGAGGAGGTGAGCAGTTCTTC.